This is a list of T cell receptor beta chains from one sample in a study. TCRdb independently ran MiXCR on the multiplex PCR reads; one entry per CDR3 protein. The sample gives under 350 distinct CDR3 sequences, 3.5% to 4.5% of which show up once; around four fifths is in the top ten. The sample taken for sequencing was Tregs sorted from blood. The receptors originated from a female donor with breast cancer. CDR3s include the opening cysteine and the closing phenylalanine or tryptophan.

>TRBJ1-2|14|TRBV12-3/TRBV12-4
CASSFTLGNYGYTF
>TRBJ1-2|15|TRBV12-3/TRBV12-4
CASRLKTPGRQGYTF
>TRBJ1-2|15|TRBV12-3/TRBV12-4
CASSLIGQGLDGYTF
>TRBJ1-2|12|TRBV12-3/TRBV12-4
CASSDRAHGYTF
>TRBJ1-2|13|TRBV12-3/TRBV12-4
CASSIRPGSGYTF
>TRBJ1-2|11|TRBV12-3/TRBV12-4
CASSSQRGYTF
>TRBJ1-2|15|TRBV12-3/TRBV12-4
CASSPGTGVLYGYTF
>TRBJ1-2|14|TRBV12-3/TRBV12-4
CASSLNHVRYGYTF
>TRBJ1-2|12|TRBV12-3/TRBV12-4
CASSGANYGYTF
>TRBJ1-2|11|TRBV12-3/TRBV12-4
CASRLYRDLTF
>TRBJ1-2|14|TRBV12-3/TRBV12-4
CASSPGDLNYGYTF
>TRBJ1-2|12|TRBV12-3/TRBV12-4
CASSFVRGGYTF
>TRBJ1-2|14|TRBV12-3/TRBV12-4
CASSRDRGKYGYTF
>TRBJ1-2|15|TRBV12-3/TRBV12-4
CASSPGTGEGYGYTF